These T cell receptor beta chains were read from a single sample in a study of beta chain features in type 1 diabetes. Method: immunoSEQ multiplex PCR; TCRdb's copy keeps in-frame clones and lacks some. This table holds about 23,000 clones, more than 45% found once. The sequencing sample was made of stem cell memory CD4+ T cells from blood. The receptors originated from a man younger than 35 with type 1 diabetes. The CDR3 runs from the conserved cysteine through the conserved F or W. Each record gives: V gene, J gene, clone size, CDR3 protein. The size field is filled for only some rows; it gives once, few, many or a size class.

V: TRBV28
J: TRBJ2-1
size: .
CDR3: CASMGGAHYNEQFF

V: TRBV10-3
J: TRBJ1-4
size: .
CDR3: CAISEQGGLTNEKLFF

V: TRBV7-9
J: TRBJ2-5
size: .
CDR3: CASSRGLAGGPTQYF

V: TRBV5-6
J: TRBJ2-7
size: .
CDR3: CASSLGGINSYEQYF

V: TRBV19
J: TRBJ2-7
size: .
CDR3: CASSGLAGVRYEQYF

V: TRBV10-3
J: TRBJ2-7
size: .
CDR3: CAISESLAGGPYEQYF

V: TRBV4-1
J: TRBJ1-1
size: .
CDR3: CASSQRQGEDHEAFF

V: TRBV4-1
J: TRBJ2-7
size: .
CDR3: CASSLGDSGAYEQYF

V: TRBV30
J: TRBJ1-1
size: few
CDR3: CAWSVPDDRENWWTEAFF

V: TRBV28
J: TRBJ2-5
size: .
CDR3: CASSKRWEQYF

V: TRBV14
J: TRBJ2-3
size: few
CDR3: CASSPGGAGTDTQYF

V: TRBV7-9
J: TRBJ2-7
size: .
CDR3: CASSRGGPPYEQYF

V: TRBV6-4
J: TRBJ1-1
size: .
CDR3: CASSAYSNTEAFF

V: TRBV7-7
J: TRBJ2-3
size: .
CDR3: CASSPGEGSDTQYF

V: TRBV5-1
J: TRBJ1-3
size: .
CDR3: CASSLGSPQNSGNTIYF

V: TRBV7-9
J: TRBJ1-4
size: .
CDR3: CASRQATNEKLFF

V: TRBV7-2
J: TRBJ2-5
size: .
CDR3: CASSLYVREGETQYF

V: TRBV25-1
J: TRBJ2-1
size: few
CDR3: CASSNLGFNYNEQFF

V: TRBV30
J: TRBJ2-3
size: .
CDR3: CVSSSGGATDTQYF

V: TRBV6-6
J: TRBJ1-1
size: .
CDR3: CASSAGTGEGNTEAFF

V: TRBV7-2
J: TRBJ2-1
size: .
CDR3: CASSLGFDRDSYNEQFF

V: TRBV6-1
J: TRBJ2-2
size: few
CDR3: CASSDSDRGHSGELFF

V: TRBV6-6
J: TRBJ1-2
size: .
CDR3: CARSGGLSGYTF

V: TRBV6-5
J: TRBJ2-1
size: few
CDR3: CASSGGPSMHEQFF

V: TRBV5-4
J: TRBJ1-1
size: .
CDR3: CASSRRTGLNTEAFF

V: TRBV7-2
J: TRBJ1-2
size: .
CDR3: CASSLLSRLGYTF

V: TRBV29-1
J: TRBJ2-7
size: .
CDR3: CSVGPGLAGGGEQYF

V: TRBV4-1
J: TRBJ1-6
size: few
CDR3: CASSRGTAGHSPLHF

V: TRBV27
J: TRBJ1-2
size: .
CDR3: CASRTRATNYGYTF

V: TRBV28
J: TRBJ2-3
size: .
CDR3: CASSDSGSFSDTQYF

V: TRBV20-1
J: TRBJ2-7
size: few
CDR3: CSANLLKEQYF

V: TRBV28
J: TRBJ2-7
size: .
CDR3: CASSKPGQGSYEQYF

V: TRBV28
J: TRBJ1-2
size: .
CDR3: CASVTGGAEGYTF

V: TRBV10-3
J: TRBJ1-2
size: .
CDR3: CAIRTGTVRGYTF

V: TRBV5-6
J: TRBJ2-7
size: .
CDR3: CASSLVGARYEQYF

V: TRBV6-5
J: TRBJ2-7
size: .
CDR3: CASRSGSTFEQYF

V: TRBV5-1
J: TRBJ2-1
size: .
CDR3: CASSLAGLAGVDEQFF

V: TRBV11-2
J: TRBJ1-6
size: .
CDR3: CASSLQGQLGSPLHF

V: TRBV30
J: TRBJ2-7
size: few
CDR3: CAWSTVLKSSYEQYF

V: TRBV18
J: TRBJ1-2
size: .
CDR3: CASSPSRGADYGYTF

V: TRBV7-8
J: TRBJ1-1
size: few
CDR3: CASSLLSSPTGTINTEAFF

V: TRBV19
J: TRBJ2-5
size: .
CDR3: CASKSGTISGETQYF